These 5 T cell receptor beta chains were sequenced from one sample in a study of graft-versus-host responses after intestinal transplantation. Profiled with immunoSEQ multiplex PCR; TCRdb holds only in-frame clones, not every one. The sample has over 90,000 clones; roughly 91% are singletons. These receptors' targets are unknown. This material consisted of unstimulated CD4+ T cells sorted from spleen or lymph node cells, taken before transplant. Receptors originate from a human donor who was the organ donor for an intestinal transplant.

The J gene is TRBJ1-5, the V gene TRBV27; maybe TRBD1 (5 bases). This CDR3 region has 15 residues. Germline V gene lookup returns CDR1 MNHEY and CDR2 SMNVEV (reference sequence). Trimming took 5 bases from V and 5 from J, leaving 16 bases between them. The DNA of the CDR3 is TGTGCCAGCAGTGAAAACCAGGGTAAGCATCAGCCCCAGCATTTT. Amino acid sequence: CASSENQGKHQPQHF.

This CDR3 reads CASSPGTGIPLHF. DNA for the CDR3: TGTGCCAGCAGCCCCGGGACAGGTATACCCCTCCACTTT. The gene calls are TRBV27 and TRBJ1-6; 8 nucleotides line up with TRBD1. The CDR3 extends over 13 amino acids. Per germline, CDR1 MNHEY and CDR2 SMNVEV (reference sequence). V gave up 6 bases and J gave up 12 bases; unmatched junction bases: 7.

This chain joins TRBV4-3 and TRBJ2-2; 8 bases are a match to TRBD1. The CDR3 has 14 amino acids. Germline CDR1 reads LGHNA; CDR2 reads YSLEER. J gave up 5 bases and V 6 bases, and 5 bases lay outside the gene matches. The CDR3 bases are TGCGCCAGCAGTCCCAGGGGGCGTACCGGGGAGCTGTTTTTT. It yields the protein CASSPRGRTGELFF.

The J gene is TRBJ2-5, the V gene TRBV5-1, with 10 bases that match TRBD1. The J call may be in error: the DNA end matches TRBJ2-7 better. From germline, CDR1 is SGHRS and CDR2 YFSETQ. The CDR3 runs 16 residues. CDR3 amino acids: CASSFGTGVGVGEQYF. The CDR3 nucleotides read TGCGCCAGCAGCTTTGGGACAGGGGTGGGGGTCGGCGAGCAGTACTTC.

This rearrangement joins TRBV10-3 to TRBJ1-1; D remains ambiguous. The germline gives CDR1 ENHRY, CDR2 SYGVKD. Between the trimmed V and J ends, which lost 2 bases and 0 bases, there was a span of 13 bases. This CDR3 spans 16 amino acids. CDR3 sequence (DNA): TGTGCCATCAGTGAGAGTCTTGGCTCATTGAACACTGAAGCTTTCTTT. This codes for CAISESLGSLNTEAFF.